This T cell receptor (beta chain) was obtained from a study of prognosis after radiotherapy for stage I lung cancer. Study in general: Tumors proved to be squamous cell carcinoma in 6 to 8 patients and represented adenocarcinoma in about a dozen. While some 15 patients showed no significant progression after radiotherapy, a few developed distant metastases at a median of around seven months.

Study-level results: A difference in TRBV and TRBJ gene usage was reportedly seen between patients with and without metastases. Patients developing distant metastases showed lower Shannon entropy after stereotactic body radiation therapy.

From genomic DNA, two-round multiplex PCR was used to amplify TCR beta CDR3. It was primers specific to each TRBV and TRBJ gene that first-round PCR used. One entry per CDR3 protein, called by TCRdb with MiXCR from the multiplex PCR reads. This sample yields around 59,000 distinct CDR3 sequences, of which 26% are seen a single time; 6% to 9% belongs to the top ten. The V and J ends lost 3 bases and 5 bases respectively, with 13 bases between them. Per the germline V gene, CDR1 is LGHDT and CDR2 is YNNKEL (reference sequence). The CDR3 is 14 residues long. In its sample, this clonotype was seen many times. As yet, its antigen is unknown.

The rearrangement uses TRBV3-1 and TRBJ1-2, with a possible D match to TRBD1 (5 bases). This sample comprised PBMCs, obtained before or after stereotactic body radiation therapy (not recorded which). The clonotype comes from a donor of 50 years or more with non-small cell lung cancer. CDR3 in DNA: TGTGCCAGCAGCCACCAATCGGAGGGGTATGGCTACACCTTC. It translates to CASSHQSEGYGYTF.